The rows below give T cell receptor beta chains drawn from one sample of a study of shared clonotypes between healthy human individuals. TCRdb's table, derived via immunoSEQ multiplex PCR, lists solely in-frame clones and lacks some. The sample yields approximately 1.9 million clones, around 93% seen once. The sequenced material came from naive CD8+ T cells from PBMCs. The source of these receptors is a man aged 18 to 29 in good health. Some clones in this sample may be carry-over from other donors' samples. Each CDR3 is given with its conserved first and last residue. A D gene is named only where the DNA matches it firmly. Clone size, where shown, is once, few, many, or a class for clones that have expanded.

CDR3nt: TGTGCCAGCACCATGACACCTAACTATGGCTACACCTTC
CDR3aa: CASTMTPNYGYTF
d_gene: NA
j_gene: TRBJ1-2
v_gene: TRBV6-5
abundance: NA

CDR3nt: TGTGCCAGCAGCGTAGCGGGGGCTAGCACAGATACGCAGTATTTT
CDR3aa: CASSVAGASTDTQYF
d_gene: NA
j_gene: TRBJ2-3
v_gene: TRBV9
abundance: NA

CDR3nt: TGTGCCAGCAGCCCCGGGGGGCAGGGCAACCAAGAGACCCAGTACTTC
CDR3aa: CASSPGGQGNQETQYF
d_gene: NA
j_gene: TRBJ2-5
v_gene: TRBV9
abundance: NA

CDR3nt: TGTGCCAGCAGTGAAGGGACTAGCGGGAGCGAGCAGTACTTC
CDR3aa: CASSEGTSGSEQYF
d_gene: TRBD2
j_gene: TRBJ2-7
v_gene: TRBV25-1
abundance: NA

CDR3nt: TGCAGCGTGGTATCATATGTCACCGGGGAGCTGTTTTTT
CDR3aa: CSVVSYVTGELFF
d_gene: NA
j_gene: TRBJ2-2
v_gene: TRBV29-1
abundance: NA

CDR3nt: TGTGCCTGCCGCGTTTGGCTAGCGGGAGCGGTTGAGCAGTTCTTC
CDR3aa: CACRVWLAGAVEQFF
d_gene: TRBD2
j_gene: TRBJ2-1
v_gene: TRBV30
abundance: once

CDR3nt: TGTGCCAGTAGTATAGATTGGTTCCCGGGGGCCTACGAGCAGTACTTC
CDR3aa: CASSIDWFPGAYEQYF
d_gene: NA
j_gene: TRBJ2-7
v_gene: TRBV19
abundance: NA

CDR3nt: TGTGCCAGCAGCGGGAGTGGGAATGAGCAGTTCTTC
CDR3aa: CASSGSGNEQFF
d_gene: NA
j_gene: TRBJ2-1
v_gene: TRBV7-3
abundance: NA

CDR3nt: TGTGCCAGTAGTAGTACCGCCCGCCCGGACAGGGAAACCGAGCAGTACTTC
CDR3aa: CASSSTARPDRETEQYF
d_gene: TRBD1
j_gene: TRBJ2-7
v_gene: TRBV19
abundance: NA

CDR3nt: TGTGCCAGCAGCTTAAACCCCGGGGCCGGGGAGCTGTTTTTT
CDR3aa: CASSLNPGAGELFF
d_gene: NA
j_gene: TRBJ2-2
v_gene: TRBV7-9
abundance: few

CDR3nt: TGTGCCAGCAGTGAATTCGAGGGGAGCTCCGAAGCTTTCTTT
CDR3aa: CASSEFEGSSEAFF
d_gene: NA
j_gene: TRBJ1-1
v_gene: TRBV25-1
abundance: NA

CDR3nt: TGTGCCAGTAGTCCAGATCCGGGACCGACATATGAAAAACTGTTTTTT
CDR3aa: CASSPDPGPTYEKLFF
d_gene: NA
j_gene: TRBJ1-4
v_gene: TRBV19
abundance: NA

CDR3nt: TGCGCCAGCATAGGACCGGGACAAAGAGCTAGTTCCTACGAGCAGTACTTC
CDR3aa: CASIGPGQRASSYEQYF
d_gene: NA
j_gene: TRBJ2-7
v_gene: TRBV5-1
abundance: NA

CDR3nt: TGTGCCAGCAGCTCGACTCGCCGACAGGGTTGCACTGAAGCTTTCTTT
CDR3aa: CASSSTRRQGCTEAFF
d_gene: TRBD1
j_gene: TRBJ1-1
v_gene: TRBV7-3
abundance: few

CDR3nt: TGTGCCAGTAGTATTACAGCCGAAGCTTTCTTT
CDR3aa: CASSITAEAFF
d_gene: NA
j_gene: TRBJ1-1
v_gene: TRBV19
abundance: once

CDR3nt: TGTGCCAGCAGTTTAGGGTGGGGCAGACAGAACACTGAAGCTTTCTTT
CDR3aa: CASSLGWGRQNTEAFF
d_gene: NA
j_gene: TRBJ1-1
v_gene: TRBV27
abundance: NA

CDR3nt: TGTGCCAGCAGTTTTCCTAGCGGGAGAGGCGCCTACAATGAGCAGTTCTTC
CDR3aa: CASSFPSGRGAYNEQFF
d_gene: TRBD2
j_gene: TRBJ2-1
v_gene: TRBV28
abundance: once

CDR3nt: TGCGCCAGCAGCCCTTATAGGACAAAAAGAGGCTACGAGCAGTACTTC
CDR3aa: CASSPYRTKRGYEQYF
d_gene: NA
j_gene: TRBJ2-7
v_gene: TRBV4-3
abundance: NA

CDR3nt: TGCAGCCCTCGGACCATTTCGAACACTGAAGCTTTCTTT
CDR3aa: CSPRTISNTEAFF
d_gene: NA
j_gene: TRBJ1-1
v_gene: TRBV29-1
abundance: NA

CDR3nt: TGTGCCAGCAGCTTAGCGGAGACAGGGGACGTTACACCGTACTTC
CDR3aa: CASSLAETGDVTPYF
d_gene: TRBD1
j_gene: TRBJ2-7
v_gene: TRBV7-9
abundance: NA

CDR3nt: TGTGCCAGCAATGCGGCAGGGGCCTACGAGCAGTACTTC
CDR3aa: CASNAAGAYEQYF
d_gene: NA
j_gene: TRBJ2-7
v_gene: TRBV6-1
abundance: NA

CDR3nt: TGTGCCAGCAGCTTGGGGGCCAGGGCCTACGAGCAGTACTTC
CDR3aa: CASSLGARAYEQYF
d_gene: NA
j_gene: TRBJ2-7
v_gene: TRBV5-4
abundance: NA

CDR3nt: TGTGCCAGCAGTAACCGACAGGGCGACTACGAGCAGTACTTC
CDR3aa: CASSNRQGDYEQYF
d_gene: TRBD1
j_gene: TRBJ2-7
v_gene: TRBV11-2
abundance: NA

CDR3nt: TGTGCCAGCAGTGTGGGGGTCCTGAACACTGAAGCTTTCTTT
CDR3aa: CASSVGVLNTEAFF
d_gene: NA
j_gene: TRBJ1-1
v_gene: TRBV6-1
abundance: NA

CDR3nt: TGTGCCAGTAGTATCCAGGGAGAATCCTACGAGCAGTACTTC
CDR3aa: CASSIQGESYEQYF
d_gene: NA
j_gene: TRBJ2-7
v_gene: TRBV19
abundance: NA

CDR3nt: TGTGCCACCAGCAGAGTCCCCCTGGCGAGGGGGCAAGAGAACACTGAAGCTTTCTTT
CDR3aa: CATSRVPLARGQENTEAFF
d_gene: TRBD1
j_gene: TRBJ1-1
v_gene: TRBV15
abundance: NA

CDR3nt: TGTGCCAGCAGCCAAGGAGGGCTAGCGGGAGGGCTTTTGGGAGACGAGCAGTACTTC
CDR3aa: CASSQGGLAGGLLGDEQYF
d_gene: TRBD2
j_gene: TRBJ2-7
v_gene: TRBV14
abundance: NA

CDR3nt: TGTGCCAGCAGTCCCTCGACAGGGACTGAGCAGTTCTTC
CDR3aa: CASSPSTGTEQFF
d_gene: TRBD1
j_gene: TRBJ2-1
v_gene: TRBV13
abundance: NA

CDR3nt: TGTGCCAGCAGCTCAGAAATGACGGGCTATGGCTACACCTTC
CDR3aa: CASSSEMTGYGYTF
d_gene: NA
j_gene: TRBJ1-2
v_gene: TRBV13
abundance: NA

CDR3nt: TGTGCCAGTAGAGTCAGGGATAGCAATCAGCCCCAGCATTTT
CDR3aa: CASRVRDSNQPQHF
d_gene: NA
j_gene: TRBJ1-5
v_gene: TRBV19
abundance: NA

CDR3nt: TGTGCCACACTAGCGGATCCCACCTACGAGCAGTACTTC
CDR3aa: CATLADPTYEQYF
d_gene: TRBD2
j_gene: TRBJ2-7
v_gene: TRBV6-1
abundance: NA

CDR3nt: TGTGCCAGCAGCTTGACTCCTTACGAGCAGTACTTC
CDR3aa: CASSLTPYEQYF
d_gene: NA
j_gene: TRBJ2-7
v_gene: TRBV5-4
abundance: NA

CDR3nt: TGTGCCAGCAAGGCCCTGGCGGGAGTTGGCTCCTACGAGCAGTACTTC
CDR3aa: CASKALAGVGSYEQYF
d_gene: TRBD2
j_gene: TRBJ2-7
v_gene: TRBV27
abundance: NA

CDR3nt: TGTGCCACCAGCATCAGAAGGGACACTGAAGCTTTCTTT
CDR3aa: CATSIRRDTEAFF
d_gene: NA
j_gene: TRBJ1-1
v_gene: TRBV15
abundance: NA

CDR3nt: TGTGCCAGTAGTACCCGACAGGGTAAAGAGCAGTACTTC
CDR3aa: CASSTRQGKEQYF
d_gene: TRBD1
j_gene: TRBJ2-7
v_gene: TRBV19
abundance: NA

CDR3nt: TGTGCCAGCAGTGAAATTGTTAGCGGGAGAGACGATGAGCAGTTCTTC
CDR3aa: CASSEIVSGRDDEQFF
d_gene: TRBD2
j_gene: TRBJ2-1
v_gene: TRBV25-1
abundance: NA

CDR3nt: TGTGCCAGCAGCTTACTTTTGCACGAGCAGTACTTC
CDR3aa: CASSLLLHEQYF
d_gene: NA
j_gene: TRBJ2-7
v_gene: TRBV7-8
abundance: NA